Given below is one T cell receptor beta chain in context. The PCR ran on 60 Vbeta and 13 Jbeta primers. Sequencing was performed with immunoSEQ multiplex PCR; in TCRdb, only in-frame clones are kept and a portion is missing. Counted here are under 200,000 clones, more than 75% occurring once; the ten biggest clones make up about 2.6%. The data are from a study of cytomegalovirus exposure and HLA in healthy donors. The ends lost 0 bases at V and 0 bases at J; junction bases unmatched: 5. The CDR3 is 17 residues long. The V gene's germline CDR1 is SGDLS and CDR2 YYNGEE. The gene calls are TRBV9 and TRBJ2-3, with 9 bases fitting TRBD2. Sequencing was performed on PBMCs. The source of this sequence is a woman aged 45-65 years in good health and CMV-seropositive. The DNA of the CDR3 is TGTGCCAGCAGCGTAGGGCGGGGGGGCTCGAGCACAGATACGCAGTATTTT. Residues: CASSVGRGGSSTDTQYF.